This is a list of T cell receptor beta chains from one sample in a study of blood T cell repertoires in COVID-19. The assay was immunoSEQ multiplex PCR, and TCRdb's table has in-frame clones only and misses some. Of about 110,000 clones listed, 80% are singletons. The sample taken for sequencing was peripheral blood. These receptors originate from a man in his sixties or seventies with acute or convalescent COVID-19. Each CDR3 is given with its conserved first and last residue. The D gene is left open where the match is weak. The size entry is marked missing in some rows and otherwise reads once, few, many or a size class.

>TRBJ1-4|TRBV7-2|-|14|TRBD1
CASSPGQLNEKLFF
TGTGCCAGCAGCCCGGGACAGCTTAATGAAAAACTGTTTTTT
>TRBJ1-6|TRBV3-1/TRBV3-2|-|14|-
CASSQTAYNSPLHF
TGTGCCAGCAGCCAGACAGCCTATAATTCACCCCTCCACTTT
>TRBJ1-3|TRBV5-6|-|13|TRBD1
CASSNTGGNTIYF
TGTGCCAGCAGCAACACAGGGGGGAACACCATATATTTT
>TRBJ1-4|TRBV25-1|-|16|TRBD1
CASSRQGARTNEKLFF
TGTGCCAGCAGCAGACAGGGGGCGCGGACTAATGAAAAACTGTTTTTT
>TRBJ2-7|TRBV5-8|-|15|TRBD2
CASSLVGGGTLEQYF
TGTGCCAGCAGCTTGGTCGGCGGGGGTACCCTCGAGCAGTACTTC
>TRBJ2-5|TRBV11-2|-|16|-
CASSFFFPGLQETQYF
TGTGCCAGCAGCTTCTTTTTCCCGGGACTTCAAGAGACCCAGTACTTC
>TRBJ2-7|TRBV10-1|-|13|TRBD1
CASSPGTDYEQYF
TGCGCCAGCAGCCCCGGGACAGACTACGAGCAGTACTTC
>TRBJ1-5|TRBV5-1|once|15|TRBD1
CASSLGGQTNQPQHF
TGCGCCAGCAGCTTGGGGGGACAGACCAATCAGCCCCAGCATTTT
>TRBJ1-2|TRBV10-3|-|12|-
CAISEELAGYTF
TGTGCCATCAGTGAGGAATTAGCTGGCTACACCTTC
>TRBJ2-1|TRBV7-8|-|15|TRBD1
CASKKAGQGVNEQFF
TGTGCCAGCAAAAAGGCAGGACAGGGTGTGAATGAGCAGTTCTTC
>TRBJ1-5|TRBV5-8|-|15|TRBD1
CASSEGQGKPQPQHF
TGTGCCAGCAGCGAGGGACAGGGAAAGCCTCAGCCCCAGCATTTT
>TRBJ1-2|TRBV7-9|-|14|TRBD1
CASSFGGQPYGYTF
TGTGCCAGCAGCTTCGGGGGACAGCCCTATGGCTACACCTTC
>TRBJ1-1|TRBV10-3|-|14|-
CAISEGREGTEAFF
TGTGCCATCAGTGAGGGGAGGGAGGGGACTGAAGCTTTCTTT
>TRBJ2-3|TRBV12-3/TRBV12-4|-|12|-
CASTLVPDTQYF
TGTGCCAGCACGTTAGTCCCGGATACGCAGTATTTT
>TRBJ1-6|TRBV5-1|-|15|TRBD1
CASSLTTGDNSPLHF
TGCGCCAGCAGCTTGACGACAGGGGATAATTCACCCCTCCACTTT
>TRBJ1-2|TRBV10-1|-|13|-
CASSEDGVHGYTF
TGCGCCAGCAGTGAGGACGGGGTTCATGGCTACACCTTC
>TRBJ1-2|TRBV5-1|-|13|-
CASSLESEIGATF
TGCGCCAGCAGCTTGGAGTCTGAGATAGGGGCCACCTTC
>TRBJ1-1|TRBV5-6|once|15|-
CASSLAGPGSAEAFF
TGTGCCAGCAGCTTGGCAGGTCCCGGGAGTGCTGAAGCTTTCTTT
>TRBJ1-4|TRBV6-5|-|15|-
CASSSLGDKGEKLFF
TGTGCCAGCAGTTCCCTGGGGGACAAAGGAGAAAAACTGTTTTTT
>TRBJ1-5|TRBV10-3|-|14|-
CAISESAGNQPQHF
TGTGCCATCAGTGAGTCCGCGGGCAATCAGCCCCAGCATTTT
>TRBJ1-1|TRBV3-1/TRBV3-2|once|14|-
CASSQVRGNTEAFF
TGTGCCAGCAGCCAAGTCAGGGGAAACACTGAAGCTTTCTTT
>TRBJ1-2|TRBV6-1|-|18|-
CASSEDRGALPSNYGYTF
TGTGCCAGCAGTGAAGATCGGGGGGCCTTACCTTCTAACTATGGCTACACCTTC
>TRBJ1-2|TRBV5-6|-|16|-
CASSWEGPLKGDGYTF
TGTGCCAGCAGCTGGGAGGGACCGCTGAAAGGAGATGGCTACACCTTC
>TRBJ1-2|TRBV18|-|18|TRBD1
CASSPRDRGHPSNYGYTF
TGTGCCAGCTCACCACGTGACAGGGGGCACCCCTCTAACTATGGCTACACCTTC
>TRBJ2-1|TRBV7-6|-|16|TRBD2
CASSRLAGNGYNEQFF
TGTGCCAGCTCCCGACTAGCGGGGAACGGGTACAATGAGCAGTTCTTC
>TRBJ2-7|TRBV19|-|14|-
CASSPTAGGGEQYF
TGTGCCAGTAGTCCAACCGCAGGGGGAGGCGAGCAGTACTTC
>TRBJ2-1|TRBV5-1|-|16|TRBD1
CASRVSVQGNGDEQFF
TGCGCCAGCAGAGTCTCGGTACAGGGGAATGGCGATGAGCAGTTCTTC
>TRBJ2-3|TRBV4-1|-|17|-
CASSQDRESSFTDTQYF
TGCGCCAGCAGCCAAGACAGGGAATCAAGTTTTACAGATACGCAGTATTTT
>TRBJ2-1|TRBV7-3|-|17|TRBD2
CASSLYPLRRGNNEQFF
TGTGCCAGCAGCTTATACCCCCTTCGGCGGGGGAACAATGAGCAGTTCTTC
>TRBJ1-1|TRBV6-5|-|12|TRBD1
CASSTGDTEAFF
TGTGCCAGCAGTACAGGGGACACTGAAGCTTTCTTT
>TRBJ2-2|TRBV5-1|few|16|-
CASSLGGGLGTGELFF
TGCGCCAGCAGCTTGGGGGGAGGCCTCGGAACCGGGGAGCTGTTTTTT
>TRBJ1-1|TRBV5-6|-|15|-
CASSPWTVPNTEAFF
TGTGCCAGCAGCCCCTGGACAGTCCCGAACACTGAAGCTTTCTTT
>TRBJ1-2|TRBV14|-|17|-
CASSQDRGGTAYYGYTF
TGTGCCAGCAGCCAAGATCGAGGAGGGACGGCTTACTATGGCTACACCTTC
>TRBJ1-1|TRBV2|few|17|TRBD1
CASSPARVGTGTTEAFF
TGTGCCAGCAGCCCCGCCCGAGTCGGGACAGGGACCACTGAAGCTTTCTTT
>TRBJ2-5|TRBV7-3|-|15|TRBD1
CASSSSGGIQETQYF
TGTGCCAGCAGCTCCTCAGGGGGAATCCAAGAGACCCAGTACTTC
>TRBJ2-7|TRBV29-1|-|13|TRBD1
CSPQGQGTYEQYF
TGCAGCCCCCAAGGACAGGGAACCTACGAGCAGTACTTC
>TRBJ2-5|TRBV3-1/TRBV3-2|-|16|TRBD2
CASSQDIAGGRQTQYF
TGTGCCAGCAGCCAAGATATAGCGGGGGGGCGTCAGACCCAGTACTTC
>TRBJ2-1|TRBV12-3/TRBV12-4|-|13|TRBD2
CASSPWGGNEQFF
TGTGCCAGCAGTCCTTGGGGGGGGAATGAGCAGTTCTTC
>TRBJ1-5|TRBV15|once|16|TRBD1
CATSRDRGYSNQPQHF
TGTGCCACCAGCAGGGACAGGGGATATAGCAATCAGCCCCAGCATTTT
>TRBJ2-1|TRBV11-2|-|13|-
CASSLALYNEQFF
TGTGCCAGCAGCTTAGCTCTGTACAATGAGCAGTTCTTC
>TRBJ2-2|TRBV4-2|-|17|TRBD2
CASSQRLAGGQAGELFF
TGTGCCAGCAGCCAACGACTAGCGGGGGGGCAGGCCGGGGAGCTGTTTTTT
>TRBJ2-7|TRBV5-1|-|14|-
CASSLGGRLYEQYF
TGCGCCAGCAGCTTGGGTGGGAGGCTTTACGAGCAGTACTTC
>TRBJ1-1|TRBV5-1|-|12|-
CASSLGQPEAFF
TGCGCCAGCAGCTTGGGACAGCCTGAAGCTTTCTTT
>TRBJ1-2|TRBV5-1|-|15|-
CASRSSTGANYGYTF
TGCGCCAGCAGGAGCTCGACAGGAGCTAACTATGGCTACACCTTC
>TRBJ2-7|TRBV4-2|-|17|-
CASSQDLSRDFSYEQYF
TGTGCCAGCAGCCAAGATCTTTCCCGGGACTTCTCCTACGAGCAGTACTTC
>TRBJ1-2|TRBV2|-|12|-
CASSAGWDGYTF
TGTGCCAGCAGTGCAGGGTGGGATGGCTACACCTTC
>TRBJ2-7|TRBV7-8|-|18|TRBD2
CASSPLRTSGPSSYEQYF
TGTGCCAGCAGCCCCCTCCGGACTAGCGGGCCGAGCTCCTACGAGCAGTACTTC
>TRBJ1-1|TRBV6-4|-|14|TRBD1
CASRQGAGDTEAFF
TGTGCCAGCAGGCAGGGGGCGGGGGACACTGAAGCTTTCTTT
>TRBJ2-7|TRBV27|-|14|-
CASSLGQVTYEQYF
TGTGCCAGCAGTTTAGGGCAGGTGACCTACGAGCAGTACTTC
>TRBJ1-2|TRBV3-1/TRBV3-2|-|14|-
CASSPPGENYGYTF
TGTGCCAGCAGCCCTCCCGGGGAGAACTATGGCTACACCTTC
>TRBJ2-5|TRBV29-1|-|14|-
CSVARTGKEETQYF
TGCAGCGTAGCACGGACGGGAAAGGAAGAGACCCAGTACTTC
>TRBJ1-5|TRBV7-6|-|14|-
CASSLDKGEQPQHF
TGTGCCAGCAGCTTAGATAAGGGAGAACAGCCCCAGCATTTT
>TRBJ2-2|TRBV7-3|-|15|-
CASSLKQGSTGELFF
TGTGCCAGCAGCTTAAAACAGGGCAGCACCGGGGAGCTGTTTTTT
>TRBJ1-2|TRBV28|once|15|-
CASSVTYRSNYGYTF
TGTGCCAGCAGTGTTACTTACAGGTCTAACTATGGCTACACCTTC